This record looks at one T cell receptor beta chain sequence and its context. These data come from a study of blood T cell repertoires in COVID-19. Background on the study: The United States, Italy and Spain were the sources of the acute and convalescent COVID-19 samples. The cDNA or gDNA used as material had been derived from T cells, B-cell-depleted T cells, or PBMCs.

Per the germline V gene, CDR1 is SGHTA and CDR2 is FQGNSA. The CDR3 totals 15 residues. V dropped 5 bases and J dropped 5; count of bases not matched to a gene: 10. As processed by the authors: Reference gene primer amplification gave nucleated cell count estimates. Profiled with immunoSEQ multiplex PCR; TCRdb holds only in-frame clones, not every one. V and J calls and clone size are as listed in that table; D and trimming were resolved from the DNA. Here the sample spans under 300,000 clones, 83% being singletons. V and J are TRBV7-2 and TRBJ2-3, with TRBD2 matching 7 bases. Source material: peripheral blood. This TCR derives from a woman aged 50 to 60 who had recovered from COVID-19. The CDR3 loop is CASSLSGWGGDTQYF. Written as DNA, the CDR3 is TGTGCCAGCAGCCTCAGCGGTTGGGGGGGAGATACGCAGTATTTT.